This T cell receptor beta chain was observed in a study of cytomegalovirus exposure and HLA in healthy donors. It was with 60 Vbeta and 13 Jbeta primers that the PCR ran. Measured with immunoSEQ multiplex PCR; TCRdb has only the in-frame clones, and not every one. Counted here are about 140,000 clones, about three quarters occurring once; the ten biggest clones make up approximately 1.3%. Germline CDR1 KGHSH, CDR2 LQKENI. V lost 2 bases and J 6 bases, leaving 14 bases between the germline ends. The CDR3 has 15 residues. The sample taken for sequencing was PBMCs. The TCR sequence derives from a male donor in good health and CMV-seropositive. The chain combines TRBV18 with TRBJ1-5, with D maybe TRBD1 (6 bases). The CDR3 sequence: CASSPLGGEIQPQHF. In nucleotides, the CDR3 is TGTGCCAGCTCACCATTAGGGGGTGAGATTCAGCCCCAGCATTTT.